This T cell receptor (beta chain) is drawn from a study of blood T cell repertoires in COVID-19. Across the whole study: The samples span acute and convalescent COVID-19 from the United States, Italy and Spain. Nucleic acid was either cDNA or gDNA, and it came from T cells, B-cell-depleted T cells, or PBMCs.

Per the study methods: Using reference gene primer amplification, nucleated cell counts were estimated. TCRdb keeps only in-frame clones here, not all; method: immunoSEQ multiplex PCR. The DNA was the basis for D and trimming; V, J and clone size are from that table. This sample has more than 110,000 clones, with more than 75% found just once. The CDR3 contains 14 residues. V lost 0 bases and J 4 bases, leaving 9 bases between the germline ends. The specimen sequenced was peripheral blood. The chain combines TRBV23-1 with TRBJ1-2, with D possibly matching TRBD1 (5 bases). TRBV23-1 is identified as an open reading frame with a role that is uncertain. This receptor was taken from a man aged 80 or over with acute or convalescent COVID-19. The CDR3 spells CASSQSVGGYGYTF. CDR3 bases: TGCGCCAGCAGTCAATCGGTGGGGGGCTATGGCTACACCTTC.